The rows below give T cell receptor beta chains drawn from one sample of a study of vaccination and CD4 T cells after COVID-19. From the PCR reads, TCRdb called clonotypes with MiXCR, one entry per CDR3 protein. The sample lists around 15,000 distinct CDR3 sequences, around 72% occurring once. Their antigen targets remain unknown. The sample here was CD4+ T cells from blood, cultured in vitro, taken after SARS-CoV-2 vaccination. These receptors were taken from a human donor who received a COVID-19 vaccine. Each CDR3 is given with its conserved first and last residue. D genes are given only for firm matches. Clone size is not always given. Where it is, it says once, few, many or a class for expanded clones.

d_call: NA
v_call: TRBV6-1
clone_size: NA
j_call: TRBJ1-6
cdr3_aa: CASSTNEWGNSPLHF
cdr3_nt: TGTGCCAGCAGTACTAACGAGTGGGGTAATTCACCCCTCCACTTT

d_call: TRBD1
v_call: TRBV6-2/TRBV6-3
clone_size: NA
j_call: TRBJ1-2
cdr3_aa: CASSDGQGPDNYGYTF
cdr3_nt: TGTGCCAGCAGTGATGGACAGGGGCCAGACAACTATGGCTACACCTTC

d_call: TRBD2
v_call: TRBV7-2
clone_size: NA
j_call: TRBJ2-3
cdr3_aa: CASSLRFRGGGATDTQYF
cdr3_nt: TGTGCCAGCAGCTTACGGTTTCGGGGCGGGGGGGCAACAGATACGCAGTATTTT

d_call: NA
v_call: TRBV27
clone_size: NA
j_call: TRBJ1-5
cdr3_aa: CASRGARRGVSQPQHF
cdr3_nt: TGTGCCAGCAGGGGGGCTCGTCGGGGGGTAAGTCAGCCCCAGCATTTT

d_call: TRBD1
v_call: TRBV15
clone_size: NA
j_call: TRBJ1-5
cdr3_aa: CATSREGDRVGLNF
cdr3_nt: TGTGCCACCAGCAGAGAAGGGGACAGGGTGGGTCTCAATTTT

d_call: NA
v_call: TRBV2
clone_size: NA
j_call: TRBJ1-2
cdr3_aa: CASSVTGTGYTF
cdr3_nt: TGTGCCAGCAGTGTCACAGGGACTGGCTACACCTTC

d_call: NA
v_call: TRBV12-3/TRBV12-4
clone_size: few
j_call: TRBJ1-6
cdr3_aa: CASSRSGLGSSYNSPLHF
cdr3_nt: TGTGCCAGCAGTCGGTCAGGGTTAGGAAGCTCCTATAATTCACCCCTCCACTTT

d_call: NA
v_call: TRBV20-1
clone_size: once
j_call: TRBJ2-5
cdr3_aa: CSARDLAGGLRETQYF
cdr3_nt: TGCAGTGCTAGAGACCTCGCTGGGGGGCTAAGGGAGACCCAGTACTTC

d_call: TRBD1
v_call: TRBV24-1
clone_size: NA
j_call: TRBJ1-2
cdr3_aa: CATSDTGGYGYTF
cdr3_nt: TGTGCCACCAGTGACACAGGGGGCTATGGCTACACCTTC

d_call: NA
v_call: TRBV6-1
clone_size: NA
j_call: TRBJ1-2
cdr3_aa: CASRQNYGYTF
cdr3_nt: TGTGCCAGTAGACAAAACTATGGCTACACCTTC

d_call: NA
v_call: TRBV20-1
clone_size: few
j_call: TRBJ2-3
cdr3_aa: CSAGKTGATTDTQYF
cdr3_nt: TGCAGTGCTGGTAAGACTGGGGCGACCACAGATACGCAGTATTTT

d_call: TRBD1
v_call: TRBV20-1
clone_size: NA
j_call: TRBJ1-1
cdr3_aa: CSAQTGGLNTEAFF
cdr3_nt: TGCAGTGCGCAGACAGGGGGTCTGAACACTGAAGCTTTCTTT

d_call: TRBD1
v_call: TRBV20-1
clone_size: NA
j_call: TRBJ2-5
cdr3_aa: CSADTGVGETQYF
cdr3_nt: TGCAGTGCTGACACAGGGGTGGGGGAGACCCAGTACTTC

d_call: NA
v_call: TRBV20-1
clone_size: once
j_call: TRBJ2-3
cdr3_aa: CSARTNRGTDTQYF
cdr3_nt: TGCAGTGCTCGAACTAATCGAGGCACAGATACGCAGTATTTT

d_call: TRBD1
v_call: TRBV30
clone_size: NA
j_call: TRBJ2-1
cdr3_aa: CAWSGFLGQGATNEQFF
cdr3_nt: TGTGCCTGGAGTGGGTTCCTCGGGCAGGGGGCAACCAATGAGCAGTTCTTC

d_call: TRBD1
v_call: TRBV25-1
clone_size: NA
j_call: TRBJ2-3
cdr3_aa: CASSVYRGLATDTQYF
cdr3_nt: TGTGCCAGCAGTGTGTACAGGGGGCTGGCTACAGATACGCAGTATTTT

d_call: TRBD1
v_call: TRBV7-9
clone_size: once
j_call: TRBJ2-5
cdr3_aa: CASSLARGRETQYF
cdr3_nt: TGTGCCAGCAGCTTAGCGAGGGGGCGCGAGACCCAGTACTTC

d_call: NA
v_call: TRBV10-1
clone_size: NA
j_call: TRBJ1-3
cdr3_aa: CASSDGTGNTIYF
cdr3_nt: TGCGCCAGCAGTGACGGAACGGGAAACACCATATATTTT

d_call: NA
v_call: TRBV28
clone_size: NA
j_call: TRBJ2-5
cdr3_aa: CASSLRFGGRQETQYF
cdr3_nt: TGTGCCAGCAGTTTACGGTTCGGAGGGAGGCAAGAGACCCAGTACTTC

d_call: NA
v_call: TRBV15
clone_size: NA
j_call: TRBJ2-1
cdr3_aa: CATSVNWDSSNEQFF
cdr3_nt: TGTGCCACCAGCGTGAACTGGGACTCCTCCAATGAGCAGTTCTTC

d_call: NA
v_call: TRBV19
clone_size: NA
j_call: TRBJ1-2
cdr3_aa: CASLRTGGPNYGYTF
cdr3_nt: TGTGCCAGTCTCCGTACCGGGGGCCCTAACTATGGCTACACCTTC

d_call: NA
v_call: TRBV27
clone_size: NA
j_call: TRBJ2-1
cdr3_aa: CASSLRNEQFF
cdr3_nt: TGTGCCAGCAGTTTACGCAATGAGCAGTTCTTC

d_call: TRBD2
v_call: TRBV20-1
clone_size: few
j_call: TRBJ2-5
cdr3_aa: CSAKTGGPQETQYF
cdr3_nt: TGCAGTGCTAAAACGGGGGGTCCCCAAGAGACCCAGTACTTC

d_call: NA
v_call: TRBV21-1
clone_size: NA
j_call: TRBJ2-4
cdr3_aa: CASSKAGDEAKNIQYF
cdr3_nt: TGTGCCAGCAGCAAAGCAGGGGATGAAGCGAAGAACATTCAGTACTTC

d_call: NA
v_call: TRBV19
clone_size: NA
j_call: TRBJ1-2
cdr3_aa: CASSIAEFYGYTF
cdr3_nt: TGTGCCAGTAGTATTGCCGAATTCTATGGCTACACCTTC

d_call: TRBD1
v_call: TRBV7-9
clone_size: NA
j_call: TRBJ1-2
cdr3_aa: CASSHSGTGVYGYTF
cdr3_nt: TGTGCCAGCAGCCATTCCGGGACAGGGGTTTATGGCTACACCTTC

d_call: TRBD1
v_call: TRBV20-1
clone_size: NA
j_call: TRBJ2-7
cdr3_aa: CSADRTGGSEQYF
cdr3_nt: TGCAGTGCCGATCGGACAGGGGGCAGCGAGCAGTACTTC

d_call: TRBD1
v_call: TRBV10-3
clone_size: NA
j_call: TRBJ2-1
cdr3_aa: CAISEGTGAPFF
cdr3_nt: TGTGCCATCAGTGAGGGTACAGGGGCGCCTTTCTTC